The sample holds one count of the clone carrying this TCR beta chain. This record comes from a study of OX40 agonist ivuxolimab in advanced cancers. This table comes from immunoSEQ multiplex PCR, and its TCRdb copy is limited to in-frame clones, with some not included. This table has under 95,000 clones, around 88% appearing once. The ends were cut back, 3 bases at V and 0 bases at J, with 11 bases in the middle. CDR1 and CDR2 from the germline V gene are KGHSH and LQKENI. The CDR3 loop spans 15 amino acids. The sample consisted of CD4+ or CD8+ T cells sorted from blood, taken in a trial of the OX40 agonist ivuxolimab. The sequence was collected from an adult with an advanced solid tumor such as melanoma, head and neck, liver or kidney cancer. This chain joins TRBV18 and TRBJ1-1; the D is unclear. CDR3 DNA sequence: TGTGCCAGCTCACCGTCGGTGAGATTGAACACTGAAGCTTTCTTT. It translates to CASSPSVRLNTEAFF.